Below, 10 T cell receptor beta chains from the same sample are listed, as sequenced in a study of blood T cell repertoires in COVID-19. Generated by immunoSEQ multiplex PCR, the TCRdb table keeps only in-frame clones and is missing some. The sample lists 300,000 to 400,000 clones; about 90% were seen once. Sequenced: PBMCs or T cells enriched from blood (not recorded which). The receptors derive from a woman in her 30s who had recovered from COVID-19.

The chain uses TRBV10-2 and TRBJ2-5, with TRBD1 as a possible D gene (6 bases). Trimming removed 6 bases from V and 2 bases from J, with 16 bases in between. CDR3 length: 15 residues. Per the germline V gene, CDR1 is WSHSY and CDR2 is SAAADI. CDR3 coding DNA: TGCGCCAGCAGGTGGGCAGGGGAAATTCAAGAGACCCAGTACTTC. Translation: CASRWAGEIQETQYF.

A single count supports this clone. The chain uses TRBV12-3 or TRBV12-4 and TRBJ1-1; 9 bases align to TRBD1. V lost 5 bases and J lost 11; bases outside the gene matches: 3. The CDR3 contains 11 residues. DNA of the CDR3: TGTGCCAGCAGTGAGGACAGGGGTGCTTTCTTT. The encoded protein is CASSEDRGAFF.

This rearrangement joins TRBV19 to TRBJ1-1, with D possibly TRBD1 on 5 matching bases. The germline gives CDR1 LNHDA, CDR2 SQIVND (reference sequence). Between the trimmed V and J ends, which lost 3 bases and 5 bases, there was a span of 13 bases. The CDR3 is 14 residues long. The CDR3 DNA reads TGTGCCAGTAGTATCACAGGCTTGGGAACTGAAGCTTTCTTT. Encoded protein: CASSITGLGTEAFF.

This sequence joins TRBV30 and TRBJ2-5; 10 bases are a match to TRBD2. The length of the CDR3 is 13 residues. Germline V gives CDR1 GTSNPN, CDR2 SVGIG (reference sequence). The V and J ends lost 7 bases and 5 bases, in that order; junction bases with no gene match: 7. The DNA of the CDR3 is TGTGCCTCGACCGGGACTAGCGTGGAGACCCAGTACTTC. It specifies CASTGTSVETQYF. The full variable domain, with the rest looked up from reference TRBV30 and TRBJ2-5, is SQTIHQWPATLVQPVGSPLSLECTVEGTSNPNLYWYRQAAGRGLQLLFYSVGIGQISSEVPQNLSASRPQDRQFILSSKKLLLSDSGFYLCASTGTSVETQYFGPGTRLLVL.

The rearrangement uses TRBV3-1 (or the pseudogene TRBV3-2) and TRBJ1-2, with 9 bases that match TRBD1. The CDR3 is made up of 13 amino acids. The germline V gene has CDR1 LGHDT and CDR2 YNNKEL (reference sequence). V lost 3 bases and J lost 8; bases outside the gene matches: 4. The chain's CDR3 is CASSQLDRGGYTF. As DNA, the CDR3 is TGTGCCAGCAGCCAGCTGGACAGGGGAGGCTACACCTTC.

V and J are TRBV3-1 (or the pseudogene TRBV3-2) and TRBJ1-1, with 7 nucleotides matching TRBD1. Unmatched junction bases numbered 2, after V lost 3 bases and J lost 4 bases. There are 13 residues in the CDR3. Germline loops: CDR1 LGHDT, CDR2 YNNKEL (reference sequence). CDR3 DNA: TGTGCCAGCAGCCATTCAGGGGGCACTGAAGCTTTCTTT. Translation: CASSHSGGTEAFF.

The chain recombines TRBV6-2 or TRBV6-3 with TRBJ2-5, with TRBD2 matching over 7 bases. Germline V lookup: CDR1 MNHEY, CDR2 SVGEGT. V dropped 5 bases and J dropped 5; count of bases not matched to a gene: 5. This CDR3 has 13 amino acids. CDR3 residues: CASSNKLAETQYF. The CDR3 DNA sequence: TGTGCCAGCAGTAACAAACTAGCGGAGACCCAGTACTTC.

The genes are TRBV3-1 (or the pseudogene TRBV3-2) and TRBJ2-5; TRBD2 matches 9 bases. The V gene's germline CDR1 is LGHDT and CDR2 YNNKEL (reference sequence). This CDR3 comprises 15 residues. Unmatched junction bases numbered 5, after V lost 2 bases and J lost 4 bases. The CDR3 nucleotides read TGTGCCAGCAGCCAAAAAGCGGGGGGCTTAGAGACCCAGTACTTC. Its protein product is CASSQKAGGLETQYF.

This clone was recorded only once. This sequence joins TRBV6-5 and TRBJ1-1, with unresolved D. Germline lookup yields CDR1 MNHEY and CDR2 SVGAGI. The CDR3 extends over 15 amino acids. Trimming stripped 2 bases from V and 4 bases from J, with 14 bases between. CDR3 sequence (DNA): TGTGCCAGCAGTTACGACTTCGGGAGAGCCACTGAAGCTTTCTTT. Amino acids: CASSYDFGRATEAFF.

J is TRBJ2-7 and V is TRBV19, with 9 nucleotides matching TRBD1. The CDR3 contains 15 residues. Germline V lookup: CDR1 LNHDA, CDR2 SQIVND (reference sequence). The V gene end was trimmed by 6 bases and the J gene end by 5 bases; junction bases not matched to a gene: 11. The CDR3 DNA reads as TGTGCCAGTAGAGGAGGACAGGGGTTCGTCCACGAGCAGTACTTC. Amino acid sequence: CASRGGQGFVHEQYF.